The clone carrying this T cell receptor beta chain was counted between two and nine times. Germline V gene lookup returns CDR1 DFQATT and CDR2 SNEGSKA (reference sequence). The CDR3 consists of 13 residues. Unmatched junction bases numbered 7, after V lost 5 bases and J lost 7 bases. The data stem from a study of quantifying T cell responses using KT2 cells. Across the whole study: cDNA was made from DNase-treated RNA using alpha and beta constant primers.

An oligo carrying a UMI was ligated to the cDNA 3' end. The first PCR ran 3 to 5 cycles with an equimolar RC1.1 and RC1.2 beta primer mix. TCRdb reanalysed the UMI-ligation and nested PCR reads using MiXCR and keeps one entry per CDR3 protein. Among over 35,000 distinct CDR3 sequences listed, 17% were seen once. The clonotype was recovered from a human donor. The chain has TRBV20-1 and TRBJ2-1; 8 nucleotides line up with TRBD1. The sequenced material came from PBMCs spiked with cells of the T cell clone KT2. In DNA form, the CDR3 reads TGCAGTGCTCCCGGACAGGGTCGTAATGAGCAGTTCTTC. Translating gives CSAPGQGRNEQFF.